One sample yielded the 29 T cell receptor beta chains listed below, sequenced in a study of blood T cell repertoires in COVID-19. Here immunoSEQ multiplex PCR was the method, and the copy in TCRdb shows in-frame clones only, minus some. This sample yields fewer than 250,000 clones, of which around 85% are seen a single time; less than 5% belongs to the top ten. Source material: PBMCs or T cells enriched from blood (not recorded which). Receptors were obtained from a woman aged 40 to 50 with acute COVID-19.

V gene TRBV14 combines with J gene TRBJ1-3, with D perhaps TRBD1 (5 bases). In germline, CDR1 is SGHDN, CDR2 FVKESK. This CDR3 contains 16 residues. The ends were cut back, 5 bases at V and 0 bases at J, with 14 bases in the middle. For the CDR3, the DNA is TGTGCCAGCAGCGTAGGGGCAGCTCTCTCTGGAAACACCATATATTTT. Translation: CASSVGAALSGNTIYF.

The chain employs TRBV6-5 and TRBJ2-7; 10 bases agree with TRBD2. Trimming cost V 7 bases and J 3 bases; bases outside gene matches: 6. Looked up from germline, CDR1 is MNHEY and CDR2 is SVGAGI. The CDR3 has 14 amino acids. The CDR3 is CASMRLAGVYEQYF. CDR3 DNA sequence: TGTGCCAGCATGCGGCTAGCGGGAGTCTACGAGCAGTACTTC.

The CDR3 DNA reads as TGTGCCAGTAGTATAGATCGGGTTTCTGAAGCTTTCTTT. Protein product: CASSIDRVSEAFF. V usage is TRBV19 and J usage is TRBJ1-1; D gene uncertain. The CDR3 runs 13 residues. Germline V gene sequence: CDR1 LNHDA, CDR2 SQIVND (reference sequence). The V end was cut by 0 bases, the J end by 6 bases, with 8 bases between.

The chain links TRBV6-5 to TRBJ2-7, with TRBD2 matching over 7 bases. After removal of 4 bases from V and 7 bases from J, the junction contained 10 bases not matched to a gene. This CDR3 spans 14 amino acids. CDR1 is MNHEY, CDR2 SVGAGI, per germline. CDR3 in amino acids: CASSSSTSPREQYF. For the CDR3, the DNA is TGTGCCAGCAGTTCGTCGACTAGCCCACGGGAGCAGTACTTC.

This rearrangement joins TRBV5-1 to TRBJ1-3; D gene unclear. V dropped 9 bases and J dropped 2 bases, with 9 bases sitting between them. In germline, CDR1 is SGHRS, CDR2 YFSETQ. CDR3 size: 12 residues. The CDR3 reads CANRGAGNTIYF. CDR3 DNA sequence: TGCGCCAATCGGGGAGCTGGAAACACCATATATTTT. The whole variable domain, remainder taken from reference TRBV5-1 and TRBJ1-3, is KAGVTQTPRYLIKTRGQQVTLSCSPISGHRSVSWYQQTPGQGLQFLFEYFSETQRNKGNFPGRFSGRQFSNSRSEMNVSTLELGDSALYLCANRGAGNTIYFGEGSWLTVV.

This clone has only one observation. The gene calls are TRBV10-3 and TRBJ2-2; D is uncertain. The V gene's germline CDR1 is ENHRY and CDR2 SYGVKD. The CDR3 extends over 14 amino acids. V lost 8 bases to trimming and J lost 3 bases, with 13 bases between them. The CDR3 reads CAILPRLDTGELFF. The CDR3 nucleotides read TGTGCCATCTTGCCCAGGCTGGACACCGGGGAGCTGTTTTTT.

The rearrangement joins TRBV10-3 to TRBJ2-2; D gene uncertain. The CDR3 has 15 residues. Germline V gene sequence: CDR1 ENHRY, CDR2 SYGVKD. V was clipped by 0 bases and J by 5 bases, with 10 bases between them. In DNA form, the CDR3 reads TGTGCCATCAGTGAGTCGAACACAGTGACCGGGGAGCTGTTTTTT. It yields the protein CAISESNTVTGELFF.

The chain joins TRBV11-2 to TRBJ2-1, with D possibly TRBD2 on 5 matching bases. V was shortened by 5 bases and J by 5 bases, with 10 bases between the two germline ends. The CDR3 contains 13 residues. Germline V lookup: CDR1 SGHAT, CDR2 FQNNGV. The CDR3 nucleotides read TGTGCCAGCAGCCCACGGACTGACAATGAGCAGTTCTTC. Translation: CASSPRTDNEQFF.

CDR3: CASSLPGDTGGNTIYF. The CDR3 region has the DNA TGTGCCAGCAGCCTCCCGGGAGACACGGGGGGAAACACCATATATTTT. The J gene is TRBJ1-3, the V gene TRBV28; D remains ambiguous. Germline V gene data show CDR1 as MDHEN and CDR2 as SYDVKM. V lost 6 bases and J lost 4, with 19 bases in between. The CDR3 is 16 amino acids. The whole variable domain, remainder taken from reference TRBV28 and TRBJ1-3, is DVKVTQSSRYLVKRTGEKVFLECVQDMDHENMFWYRQDPGLGLRLIYFSYDVKMKEKGDIPEGYSVSREKKERFSLILESASTNQTSMYLCASSLPGDTGGNTIYFGEGSWLTVV.

The genes are TRBV27 and TRBJ2-7; 9 bases map to TRBD1. Germline V gene sequence: CDR1 MNHEY, CDR2 SMNVEV (reference sequence). V was pared by 2 bases and J by 5 bases, with 1 base of the junction left unmatched. The CDR3 is 13 residues long. CDR3 in amino acids: CASSLDRGDEQYF. The CDR3 DNA is TGTGCCAGCAGTTTAGACAGGGGGGACGAGCAGTACTTC.

This clone turned up a few times. The V gene is TRBV29-1, the J gene TRBJ1-3; D is unclear. CDR1 and CDR2 (germline): SQVTM, ANQGSEA. This CDR3 has 12 amino acids. V shed 7 bases and J shed 0 bases, with 7 bases lying between them. Here the CDR3 reads CSAANSGNTIYF. The CDR3 DNA reads as TGCAGCGCGGCAAACTCTGGAAACACCATATATTTT.

The V gene is TRBV10-3, the J gene TRBJ2-3; unclear D gene. This CDR3 spans 15 amino acids. Germline V gene lookup returns CDR1 ENHRY and CDR2 SYGVKD. The V gene lost 6 bases and the J gene lost 4 bases, with 17 bases spanning the gap. The CDR3, as DNA: TGTGCCATCAGGGCGGAGCAGAAGTTCCCAGATACGCAGTATTTT. Its translation is CAIRAEQKFPDTQYF.

This clone was counted once. The chain has TRBV19 and TRBJ1-5, with a tentative D call TRBD1 (6 bases). The germline V and J ends were trimmed by 3 bases and 6 bases, with 12 bases remaining between them. The V gene's germline CDR1 is LNHDA and CDR2 SQIVND (reference sequence). This CDR3 has 14 amino acids. The CDR3 bases are TGTGCCAGTAGTATGCGAGGGGGTCGTCAGCCCCAGCATTTT. Translated: CASSMRGGRQPQHF. The full variable domain, with the rest looked up from reference TRBV19 and TRBJ1-5, is DGGITQSPKYLFRKEGQNVTLSCEQNLNHDAMYWYRQDPGQGLRLIYYSQIVNDFQKGDIAEGYSVSREKKESFPLTVTSAQKNPTAFYLCASSMRGGRQPQHFGDGTRLSIL.

This clone was found once. The J gene is TRBJ2-5, the V gene TRBV28; 12 bases line up with TRBD2. The CDR3 extends over 15 amino acids. Trimming removed 7 bases from V and 2 bases from J; junction bases left unmatched: 5. Germline V gene sequence: CDR1 MDHEN, CDR2 SYDVKM. The CDR3 protein is CASTPSGRGQETQYF. CDR3 in DNA: TGTGCCAGCACCCCTAGCGGGAGGGGTCAAGAGACCCAGTACTTC.

CDR3 region: CASSFGQEAGELFF. Here the CDR3 DNA reads TGCGCCAGCAGCTTCGGACAAGAGGCCGGGGAGCTGTTTTTT. The V and J genes are TRBV5-1 and TRBJ2-2, with a tentative D call TRBD1 (5 bases). Germline V lookup: CDR1 SGHRS, CDR2 YFSETQ. The ends were cut back, 2 bases at V and 6 bases at J, with 11 bases in the middle. CDR3 size: 14 residues.

The chain combines TRBV19 with TRBJ2-1; no clear D. From germline, CDR1 is LNHDA and CDR2 SQIVND (reference sequence). The CDR3 is 13 amino acids. With 4 bases removed from V and 9 bases from J, the gap between germline ends came to 13 bases. DNA of the CDR3: TGTGCCAGTAGTACAACATACAGTACTGAGCAGTTCTTC. Its protein is CASSTTYSTEQFF.

The chain carries TRBV19 and TRBJ2-5; 7 nucleotides align to TRBD2. The V segment lost 6 bases and the J segment 5 bases; nucleotides outside the gene matches: 9. The CDR3 sequence is 14 residues long. CDR1 and CDR2 from the germline V gene are LNHDA and SQIVND (reference sequence). For the CDR3, the DNA is TGTGCCAGTAGGAACGTAGCGGGTGGGGAGACCCAGTACTTC. This sequence encodes CASRNVAGGETQYF.

The chain recombines TRBV14 with TRBJ2-2, with 7 bases that match TRBD2. V was clipped by 2 bases and J by 4 bases; unmatched bases: 7. From germline, CDR1 is SGHDN and CDR2 FVKESK. The CDR3 is 16 residues long. The CDR3 spells CASSQRRREGTGELFF. The DNA for the CDR3 is TGTGCCAGCAGCCAAAGAAGGAGGGAGGGCACCGGGGAGCTGTTTTTT.

This clone was counted a single time. This sequence joins TRBV7-2 and TRBJ1-5; the match to TRBD1 covers 8 bases. Germline assignment: CDR1 SGHTA and CDR2 FQGNSA. The CDR3 is 15 residues long. V gave up 4 bases and J gave up 5 bases; unmatched junction bases: 7. The CDR3 loop reads CASSYTGGPDQPQHF. Here the CDR3 DNA reads TGTGCCAGCAGCTATACAGGGGGTCCGGATCAGCCCCAGCATTTT.

The V and J genes are TRBV7-8 and TRBJ2-1; 9 nucleotides align to TRBD2. Trimming at V came to 5 bases and at J to 15 bases, leaving 11 bases not matched to a gene. The CDR3 covers 13 residues. Germline values: CDR1 SGHVS, CDR2 FQNEAQ. CDR3 DNA: TGTGCCAGCAGCCCCTCTTTAGCGGGAGTATGGTTCTTC. It is translated as CASSPSLAGVWFF.

The V call is TRBV28, the J call TRBJ1-5; D unclear. The germline V gene encodes CDR1 MDHEN and CDR2 SYDVKM. This CDR3 has 12 amino acids. V lost 6 bases and J 3 bases, leaving 6 bases between the germline ends. Written as DNA, the CDR3 is TGTGCCAGCAGAGCTTCCAATCAGCCCCAGCATTTT. The encoded protein is CASRASNQPQHF.

This clone appeared once. The gene calls are TRBV11-3 and TRBJ2-5; D is perhaps TRBD2 (5 bases). CDR3 length equals 15 residues. From germline, CDR1 is SGHNT and CDR2 YENEEA. The V end lost 1 base, the J end lost 4 bases, and 13 bases lay between the germline ends. The CDR3 sequence: CASSLAGVATETQYF. As DNA, the CDR3 is TGTGCCAGCAGCTTAGCCGGGGTAGCGACAGAGACCCAGTACTTC.

The chain employs TRBV6-1 and TRBJ2-7; possibly TRBD1 for D (6 bases). V was pared by 1 base and J by 3 bases, with 10 bases between. The CDR3 contains 14 residues. Germline-derived CDR1 and CDR2 are MNHNS and SASEGT. The CDR3 loop is CASSEGTARYEQYF. In DNA, the CDR3 is TGTGCCAGCAGTGAAGGGACAGCGCGCTACGAGCAGTACTTC.

The V and J genes are TRBV19 and TRBJ2-1, with a possible D match to TRBD1 (5 bases). The CDR3 covers 17 residues. Germline loops: CDR1 LNHDA, CDR2 SQIVND (reference sequence). V was clipped by 2 bases and J by 0 bases, with 14 bases between them. The CDR3 region has the DNA TGTGCCAGTAGTATATTCAACACAGGCCGCTCCTACAATGAGCAGTTCTTC. Residues: CASSIFNTGRSYNEQFF.

The rearrangement uses TRBV7-2 and TRBJ1-1; D unresolved. Germline lookup yields CDR1 SGHTA and CDR2 FQGNSA. Trimming cost V 2 bases and J 1 base, with 5 bases left between them. The CDR3 has 13 residues. CDR3 sequence reads: CASSLQWNTEAFF. CDR3 coding DNA: TGTGCCAGCAGCTTACAATGGAACACTGAAGCTTTCTTT.

This chain connects TRBV5-4 to TRBJ2-2; 11 bases align to TRBD1. The germline V gene has CDR1 SGHNT and CDR2 YYREEE (reference sequence). V trimming: 2 bases; J trimming: 7 bases; junction bases outside the gene matches: 4. CDR3 length equals 15 residues. This CDR3 is CASSFGTGGIGELFF. CDR3 sequence (DNA): TGTGCCAGCAGCTTTGGGACAGGGGGGATCGGGGAGCTGTTTTTT.

The chain couples TRBV30 to TRBJ2-5, with no clear D. V was trimmed by 1 base and J by 7 bases, leaving 13 bases between them. Per germline, CDR1 GTSNPN and CDR2 SVGIG (reference sequence). This CDR3 has 13 amino acids. The CDR3 DNA is TGTGCCTGGAGTGCCGACGCCCAGGCGACCCAGTACTTC. It is translated as CAWSADAQATQYF.

J is TRBJ2-3 and V is TRBV4-3, with D possibly TRBD2 on 5 matching bases. Germline-derived CDR1 and CDR2 are LGHNA and YSLEER. This CDR3 has 15 amino acids. Trimming took off 0 bases at V and 4 bases at J, with 11 bases between the two ends. The CDR3 sequence is CASSQDPLGADTQYF. CDR3 coding DNA: TGCGCCAGCAGCCAAGATCCCCTGGGAGCAGATACGCAGTATTTT.

The V and J genes are TRBV7-8 and TRBJ2-1, with 12 bases fitting TRBD2. In germline, CDR1 is SGHVS, CDR2 FQNEAQ. The CDR3 loop spans 17 amino acids. V shed 5 bases, J shed 5 bases, and the junction held 10 bases outside the gene matches. CDR3 nucleotides: TGTGCCAGCAGCCCTAGACTAGCGGGAGTCATCCACAATGAGCAGTTCTTC. Translating it yields CASSPRLAGVIHNEQFF.